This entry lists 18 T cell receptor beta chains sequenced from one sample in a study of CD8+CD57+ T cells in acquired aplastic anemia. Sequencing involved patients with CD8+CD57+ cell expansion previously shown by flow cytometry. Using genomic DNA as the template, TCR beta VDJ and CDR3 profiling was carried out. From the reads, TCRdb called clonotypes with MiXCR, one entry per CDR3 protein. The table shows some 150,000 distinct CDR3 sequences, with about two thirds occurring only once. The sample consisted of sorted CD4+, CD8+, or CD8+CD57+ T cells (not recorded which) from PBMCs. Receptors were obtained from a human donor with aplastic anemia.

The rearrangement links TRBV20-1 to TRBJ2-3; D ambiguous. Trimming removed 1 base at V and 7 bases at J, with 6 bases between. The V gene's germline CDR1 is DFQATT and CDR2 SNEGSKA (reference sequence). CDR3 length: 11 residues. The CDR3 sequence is CSARVHHTQYF. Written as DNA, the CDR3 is TGCAGTGCTAGAGTCCACCATACGCAGTATTTT.

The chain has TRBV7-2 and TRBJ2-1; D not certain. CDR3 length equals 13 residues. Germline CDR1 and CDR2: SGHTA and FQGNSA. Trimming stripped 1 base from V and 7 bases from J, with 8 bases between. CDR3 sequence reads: CASSLGFSNEQFF. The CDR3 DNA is TGTGCCAGCAGCTTAGGGTTTAGTAATGAGCAGTTCTTC.

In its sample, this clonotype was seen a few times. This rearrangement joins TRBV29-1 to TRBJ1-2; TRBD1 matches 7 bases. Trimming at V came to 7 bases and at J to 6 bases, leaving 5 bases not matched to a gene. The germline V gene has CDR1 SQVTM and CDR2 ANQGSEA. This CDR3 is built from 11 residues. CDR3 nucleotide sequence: TGCAGCGGAAGGACAGGACATGGCTACACCTTC. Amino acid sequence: CSGRTGHGYTF.

CDR3 bases: TGCAGTGCTAGAGATATCGACCGGCTGTACGAGCAGTACTTC. It translates to CSARDIDRLYEQYF. The chain employs TRBV20-1 and TRBJ2-7; D is ambiguous. Trimming took 0 bases from V and 4 from J, leaving 13 bases between them. Germline CDR1 reads DFQATT; CDR2 reads SNEGSKA (reference sequence). The CDR3 has 14 amino acids.

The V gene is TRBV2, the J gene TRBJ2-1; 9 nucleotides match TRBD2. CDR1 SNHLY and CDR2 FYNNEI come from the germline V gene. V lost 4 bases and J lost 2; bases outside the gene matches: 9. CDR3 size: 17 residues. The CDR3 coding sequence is TGTGCCAGCAGTGCGGGGGTTGTAGCGGGGGCCTACAATGAGCAGTTCTTC. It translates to CASSAGVVAGAYNEQFF.

The CDR3 bases are TGTGCCTCATCGTCGGCCGGGACCGATGCTGACACGCAGTATTTT. Translated: CASSSAGTDADTQYF. The J gene is TRBJ2-3, the V gene TRBV7-3; perhaps D is TRBD1 or TRBD2 (5 bases each). This CDR3 is 15 amino acids long. V lost 11 bases and J lost 9, with 27 bases in between. Germline lookup yields CDR1 SGHTA and CDR2 FQGTGA.

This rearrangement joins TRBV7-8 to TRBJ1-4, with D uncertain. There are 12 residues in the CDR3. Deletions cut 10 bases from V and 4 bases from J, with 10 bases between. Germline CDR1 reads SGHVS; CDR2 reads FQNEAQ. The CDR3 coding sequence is TGTGCCATCATTGGATTTAATGAAAAACTGTTTTTT. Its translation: CAIIGFNEKLFF.

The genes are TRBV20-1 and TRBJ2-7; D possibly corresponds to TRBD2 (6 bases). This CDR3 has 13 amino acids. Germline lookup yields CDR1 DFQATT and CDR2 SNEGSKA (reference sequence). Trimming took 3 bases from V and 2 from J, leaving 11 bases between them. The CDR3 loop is CSASRGTAYEQYF. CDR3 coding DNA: TGCAGTGCTAGTCGTGGGACTGCCTACGAGCAGTACTTC.

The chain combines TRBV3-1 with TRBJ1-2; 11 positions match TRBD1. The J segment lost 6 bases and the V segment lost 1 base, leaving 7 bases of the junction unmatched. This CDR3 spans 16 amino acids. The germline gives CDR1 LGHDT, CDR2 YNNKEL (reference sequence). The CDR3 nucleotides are TGTGCCAGCAGCCAAGTGGGGACAGGGGGGAGTAATGGCTACACCTTC. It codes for CASSQVGTGGSNGYTF.

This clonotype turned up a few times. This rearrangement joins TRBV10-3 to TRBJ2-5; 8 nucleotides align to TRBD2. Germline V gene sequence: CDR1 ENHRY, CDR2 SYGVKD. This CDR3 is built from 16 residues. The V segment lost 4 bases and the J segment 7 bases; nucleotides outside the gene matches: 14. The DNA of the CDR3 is TGTGCCATCAGTGCTAGAGATCCGGGACTAGAGGTGACCCAGTACTTC. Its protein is CAISARDPGLEVTQYF.

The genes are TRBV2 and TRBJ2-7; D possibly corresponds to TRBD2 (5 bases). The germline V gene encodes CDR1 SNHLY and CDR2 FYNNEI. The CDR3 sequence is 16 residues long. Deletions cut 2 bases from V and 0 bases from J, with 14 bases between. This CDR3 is CASSEILPGSSYEQYF. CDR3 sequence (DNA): TGTGCCAGCAGTGAAATACTTCCGGGGAGCTCCTACGAGCAGTACTTC.

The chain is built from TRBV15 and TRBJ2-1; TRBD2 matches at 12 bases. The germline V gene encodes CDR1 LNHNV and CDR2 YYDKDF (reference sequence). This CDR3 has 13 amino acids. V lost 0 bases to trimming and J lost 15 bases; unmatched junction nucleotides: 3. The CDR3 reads CATSRELAGGPFF. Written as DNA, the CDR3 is TGTGCCACCAGCAGAGAACTAGCGGGAGGACCGTTCTTC.

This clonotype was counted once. This chain's CDR3 is CASSLVTSGNSPLHF. CDR3 coding DNA: TGTGCCAGCAGCTTAGTGACGTCGGGGAACTCACCCCTCCACTTT. The chain uses TRBV11-2 and TRBJ1-6, with D hard to call. Trimming cost V 1 base and J 10 bases, with 14 bases left between them. This CDR3 has 15 residues. Per germline, CDR1 SGHAT and CDR2 FQNNGV.

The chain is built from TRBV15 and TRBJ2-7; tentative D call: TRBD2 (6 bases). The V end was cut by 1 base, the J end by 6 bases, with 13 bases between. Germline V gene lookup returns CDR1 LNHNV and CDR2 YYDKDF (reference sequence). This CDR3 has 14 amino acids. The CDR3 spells CATSRVGEAAEQYF. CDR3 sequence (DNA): TGTGCCACCAGCAGAGTCGGGGAGGCGGCCGAGCAGTACTTC.

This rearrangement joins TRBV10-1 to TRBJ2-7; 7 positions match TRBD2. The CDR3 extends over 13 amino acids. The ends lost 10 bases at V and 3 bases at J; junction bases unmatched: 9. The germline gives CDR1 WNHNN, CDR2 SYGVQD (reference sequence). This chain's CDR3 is CATLWEGNYEQYF. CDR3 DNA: TGCGCCACCTTATGGGAGGGAAACTACGAGCAGTACTTC.

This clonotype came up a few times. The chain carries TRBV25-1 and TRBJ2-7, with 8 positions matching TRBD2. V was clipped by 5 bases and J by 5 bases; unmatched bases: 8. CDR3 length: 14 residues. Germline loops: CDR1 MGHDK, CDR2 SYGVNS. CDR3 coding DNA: TGTGCCAGCAGTATGGCGGGGGGTGGTCACGAGCAGTACTTC. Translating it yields CASSMAGGGHEQYF.

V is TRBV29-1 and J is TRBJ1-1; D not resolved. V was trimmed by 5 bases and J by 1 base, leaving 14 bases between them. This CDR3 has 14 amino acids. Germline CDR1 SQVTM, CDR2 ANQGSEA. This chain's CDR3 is CSVSQALSNTEAFF. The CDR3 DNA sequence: TGCAGCGTTTCTCAGGCACTTTCGAACACTGAAGCTTTCTTT. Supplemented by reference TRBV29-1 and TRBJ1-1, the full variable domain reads SAVISQKPSRDICQRGTSLTIQCQVDSQVTMMFWYRQQPGQSLTLIATANQGSEATYESGFVIDKFPISRPNLTFSTLTVSNMSPEDSSIYLCSVSQALSNTEAFFGQGTRLTVV.

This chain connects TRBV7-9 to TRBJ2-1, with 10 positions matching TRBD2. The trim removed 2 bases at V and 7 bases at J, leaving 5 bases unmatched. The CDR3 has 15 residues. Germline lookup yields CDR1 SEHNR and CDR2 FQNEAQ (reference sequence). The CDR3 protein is CASSLRLAGGNEQFF. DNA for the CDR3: TGTGCCAGCAGCTTACGACTAGCGGGCGGGAATGAGCAGTTCTTC.